This T cell receptor beta chain was sequenced during a study of cytomegalovirus exposure and HLA in healthy donors. The PCR ran on 60 Vbeta and 13 Jbeta primers. The protocol was immunoSEQ multiplex PCR, while the TCRdb copy is restricted to in-frame clones and leaves out a portion. This sample carries 150,000 to 200,000 clones, about three quarters of them seen once, and the ten largest clones take 2.5% to 4%. The length of the CDR3 is 15 residues. CDR1 and CDR2 from the germline V gene are SGHDN and FVKESK. With 1 base removed from V and 0 bases from J, the gap between germline ends came to 7 bases.

Sequencing input: PBMCs. V is TRBV14 and J is TRBJ1-3, with unresolved D. This clonotype was sampled from a female donor in good health and CMV-seronegative. CDR3 protein: CASSQVLASGNTIYF. CDR3 coding DNA: TGTGCCAGCAGCCAAGTGCTGGCCTCTGGAAACACCATATATTTT. Drawing the rest from reference TRBV14 and TRBJ1-3, the complete variable domain is EAGVTQFPSHSVIEKGQTVTLRCDPISGHDNLYWYRRVMGKEIKFLLHFVKESKQDESGMPNNRFLAERTGGTYSTLKVQPAELEDSGVYFCASSQVLASGNTIYFGEGSWLTVV.